This T cell receptor beta chain was identified during a study of blood T cell repertoires in COVID-19. Across the whole study: Sites in the United States, Italy and Spain provided acute and convalescent COVID-19 samples. In each case, the material was cDNA or gDNA derived from T cells, B-cell-depleted T cells, or PBMCs.

Authors' data handling: Amplification with reference gene primers provided the estimates of nucleated cell counts. TCRdb's copy holds only in-frame clones and misses some; the assay was immunoSEQ multiplex PCR. V and J calls and clone size are copied from that table; D and trimming were computed from the DNA. This sample yields fewer than 250,000 clones, of which around four fifths are seen a single time; over 5.5% belongs to the top ten. The TCR sequence derives from an older woman with active or convalescent COVID-19. The sample taken for sequencing was peripheral blood.

The CDR3 DNA follows: TGCGCCAGCAGAGGGGGGAACACCGGGGAGCTGTTTTTT. Protein sequence: CASRGGNTGELFF. The chain joins TRBV5-1 to TRBJ2-2, with D possibly matching TRBD1 (6 bases). V lost 5 bases and J 1 base, leaving 6 bases between the germline ends. Germline V gene data show CDR1 as SGHRS and CDR2 as YFSETQ. The CDR3 is 13 residues long.